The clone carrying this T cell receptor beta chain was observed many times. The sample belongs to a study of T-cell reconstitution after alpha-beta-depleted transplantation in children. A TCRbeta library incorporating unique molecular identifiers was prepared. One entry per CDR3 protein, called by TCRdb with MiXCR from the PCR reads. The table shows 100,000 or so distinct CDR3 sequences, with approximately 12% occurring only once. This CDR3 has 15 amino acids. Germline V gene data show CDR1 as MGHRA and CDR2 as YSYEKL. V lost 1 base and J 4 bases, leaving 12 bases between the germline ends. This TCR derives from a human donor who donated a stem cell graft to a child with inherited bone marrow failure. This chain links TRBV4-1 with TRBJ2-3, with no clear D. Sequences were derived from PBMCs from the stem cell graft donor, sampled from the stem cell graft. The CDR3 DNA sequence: TGCGCCAGCAGCCAAGTGGGGATTCAGGCAGATACGCAGTATTTT. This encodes CASSQVGIQADTQYF.